Sequencing of this T cell receptor (beta chain) was carried out in a study of metastatic and nonmetastatic thyroid tumors. Study-wide context: Repertoires from malignant and benign thyroid patients were compared across blood and tumor or nodule tissue. Study findings and constraints: Significantly greater TCR beta diversity was reportedly found in malignant thyroid tumors than in benign nodules (in blood and tumor).

TCRdb re-processed the PCR reads through MiXCR. This table has about 40,000 clones, about 16% appearing once. This clone has at least ten counts. Its antigen is undetermined. There were no patients who had received any treatment before thyroid surgery. Trimming stripped 2 bases from V and 4 bases from J, with 9 bases between. Germline V gene lookup returns CDR1 DFQATT and CDR2 SNEGSKA (reference sequence). This CDR3 region has 13 residues. The sequence derives from a female donor with papillary thyroid cancer or a benign thyroid nodule (not recorded which). Some clones in this sample may be carry-over from other donors' samples. Source material: blood. The V call is TRBV20-1, the J call TRBJ1-5; D is perhaps TRBD1 (5 bases). This chain's CDR3 is CSARSGRNQPQHF. CDR3 nucleotides: TGCAGTGCTAGATCAGGGAGAAATCAGCCCCAGCATTTT.